This is a list of T cell receptor beta chains from one sample in a study of T cell responses to AZD1222 COVID-19 vaccine. TCRdb keeps only in-frame clones here, not all; method: immunoSEQ multiplex PCR. The top ten hold over 3% of the sample, which has 150,000 or so clones, roughly nine tenths seen once. Sample: peripheral blood, taken 28 days after the second AZD1222 dose. The receptors come from an adult who received the AZD1222 COVID-19 vaccine. Each CDR3 is given with its conserved first and last residue. A D gene is named only where the DNA matches it firmly. The size field is filled for only some rows; it gives once, few, many or a size class.

V	J	size	D	DNA	CDR3
TRBV7-2	TRBJ2-2	once	NA	TGTGCCAGCAGCTTACGTCGTTGGGGGTTCACCGGGGAGCTGTTTTTT	CASSLRRWGFTGELFF
TRBV7-2	TRBJ2-3	NA	NA	TGTGCCAGCAGCCCCATGGGGGGGGCTACCACAGATACGCAGTATTTT	CASSPMGGATTDTQYF
TRBV6-4	TRBJ2-1	NA	NA	TGTGCCAGCAGTGATAACGAGGCGGGGCCCAATGAGCAGTTCTTC	CASSDNEAGPNEQFF
TRBV11-3	TRBJ2-1	NA	NA	TGTGCCAGCAGCCTGACGGGGGTGCAGTCCTACAATGAGCAGTTCTTC	CASSLTGVQSYNEQFF
TRBV6-1	TRBJ1-1	NA	NA	TGTGCCAGCAGTGAAGCGCGTAGCACTGAAGCTTTCTTT	CASSEARSTEAFF
TRBV2	TRBJ2-6	once	TRBD2	TGTGCCAGCAGGCCCGGGGGGTCCGGGGCCAACGTCCTGACTTTC	CASRPGGSGANVLTF
TRBV7-2	TRBJ1-2	few	NA	TGTGCCAGCAGCCCGTTGGGGGCTTCTAACTATGGCTACACCTTC	CASSPLGASNYGYTF
TRBV30	TRBJ2-3	NA	NA	TGTGCCTGGAGTGTTTCGCGGTTTGAGCAGTATTTT	CAWSVSRFEQYF
TRBV19	TRBJ1-3	once	TRBD1	TGTGCCAGTAGTGACCTGACAGGGCTTAACTCTGGAAACACCATATATTTT	CASSDLTGLNSGNTIYF
TRBV5-1	TRBJ2-3	few	TRBD2	TGCGCCAGCAGCTTGGAGGGTGGCTCTATCCGCGGGAGGGCCGAATTTTACACAGATACGCAGTATTTT	CASSLEGGSIRGRAEFYTDTQYF
TRBV4-1	TRBJ1-5	few	NA	TGCGCCAGCAGCCAACCTACAGGGAAGAGGTCTCAGCCCCAGCATTTT	CASSQPTGKRSQPQHF
TRBV2	TRBJ1-2	NA	NA	TGTGCCAGCAGTGAAGGAGGTGGCAGGGTGTATGGCTACACCTTC	CASSEGGGRVYGYTF
TRBV11-1	TRBJ2-7	NA	NA	TGTGCCAGCAGTCCCACGTGGATCCCTCACGAGCAGTACTTC	CASSPTWIPHEQYF
TRBV11-2	TRBJ1-4	NA	NA	TGTGCCAGCAGCTACGGACCTAATGAAAAACTGTTTTTT	CASSYGPNEKLFF
TRBV6-1	TRBJ1-1	once	NA	TGTGCCAGCGGTGACAGACTGAACACTGAAGCTTTCTTT	CASGDRLNTEAFF
TRBV11-2	TRBJ2-1	NA	NA	TGTGCCAGCAGCCCCAACCCCACCCCTTACAATGAGCAGTTCTTC	CASSPNPTPYNEQFF
TRBV7-7	TRBJ2-2	NA	TRBD1	TGTGCCAGCAGCCGACAGGGGGCGGACACCGGGGAGCTGTTTTTT	CASSRQGADTGELFF
TRBV18	TRBJ2-7	NA	TRBD1	TGTGCCAGCTCACCAAGAGTCGGGACAGGGGGATTATCCTACGAGCAGTACTTC	CASSPRVGTGGLSYEQYF
TRBV18	TRBJ1-1	few	NA	TGTGCCAGCTCACCACCGTCTTGGACAGAAGCTTTCTTT	CASSPPSWTEAFF
TRBV27	TRBJ1-6	once	NA	TGTGCCAGCAGTTTATTCGCCGTGGGTCAGACTAATAATTCACCCCTCCACTTT	CASSLFAVGQTNNSPLHF
TRBV3-1/TRBV3-2	TRBJ2-1	NA	NA	TGTGCCAGCAGCCAAGTCGGAGCCGCTGTCCGGCAGTTCTTC	CASSQVGAAVRQFF
TRBV11-2	TRBJ2-7	NA	NA	TGTGCCAGCAGCTTAGCCCGGGACTGGTCCTACGAGCAGTACTTC	CASSLARDWSYEQYF
TRBV19	TRBJ1-1	NA	NA	TGTGCCAGTAGTATAGATCAACGGGCTTTCTTT	CASSIDQRAFF
TRBV2	TRBJ1-2	NA	TRBD1	TGTGCCAGCAGTAGGACAGGGGGTGTAAACTATGGCTACACCTTC	CASSRTGGVNYGYTF
TRBV6-1	TRBJ1-5	NA	NA	TGTGCCAGCAGTGAAGCGGTGAAACAGCCCCAGCATTTT	CASSEAVKQPQHF
TRBV7-2	TRBJ1-2	NA	NA	TGTGCCAGCAGCTCGAGATACGGGGCACCTAATGGCTACACCTTC	CASSSRYGAPNGYTF
TRBV7-2	TRBJ2-1	NA	NA	TGTGCCAGCAGCTCTCAGGGGGGTATGGGTGAGCAGTTCTTC	CASSSQGGMGEQFF
TRBV19	TRBJ1-3	NA	NA	TGTGCCACCCAGGGGTCATCTGGAAACACCATATATTTT	CATQGSSGNTIYF
TRBV5-6	TRBJ2-7	NA	TRBD2	TGTGCCAGCAGCCCTGGCAGCGGGGGGGAATACGAGCAGTACTTC	CASSPGSGGEYEQYF
TRBV13	TRBJ2-7	NA	TRBD1	TGTGCCAGCAGCTTAAGACAGGGCGGCTCCTACGAGCAGTACTTC	CASSLRQGGSYEQYF
TRBV5-4	TRBJ1-2	NA	NA	TGTGCCAGCAGCTTGCCCGACATTGGTGGCTACACCTTC	CASSLPDIGGYTF
TRBV2	TRBJ1-1	NA	NA	TGTGCCAGCTTGAACACTGAAGCTTTCTTT	CASLNTEAFF
TRBV3-1/TRBV3-2	TRBJ2-3	NA	TRBD2	TGTGCCAGCAGCCAAGATCTCGGACTAGCGGGGTACACAGATACGCAGTATTTT	CASSQDLGLAGYTDTQYF
TRBV4-2	TRBJ1-2	NA	NA	TGTGCCAGCAGCCACCAACCGGAGGGCGGACAGTCAAACTATGGCTACACCTTC	CASSHQPEGGQSNYGYTF
TRBV6-5	TRBJ1-2	NA	NA	TGTGCCAGCAGTTTCAGACGGAGCATGGAGGGCTACACCTTC	CASSFRRSMEGYTF
TRBV10-1	TRBJ1-1	NA	NA	TGCGCCAGCCCGAAACGACAGTATCGAGGGAGGAACACTGAAGCTTTCTTT	CASPKRQYRGRNTEAFF